The clone carrying this T cell receptor (beta chain) was seen once. Its antigen is as yet unknown. Germline CDR1 reads SGHNT; CDR2 reads YYREEE (reference sequence). The CDR3 is 14 residues long. V was clipped by 4 bases and J by 7 bases, with 15 bases between them. This entry is derived from a study of cytomegalovirus exposure and HLA in healthy donors. Study-wide findings and caveats: One cluster of highly shared sequence variants probably arose as a sequencing artifact. In an earlier analysis, in roughly 600 donors, most V segments appeared productive either ~90% or ~30% of the time.

The PCR contained 60 Vbeta and 13 Jbeta primers. Libraries were prepared by immunoSEQ multiplex PCR; TCRdb keeps only in-frame clonotypes and omits some of them. Counted here are over 150,000 clones, roughly 71% occurring once; the ten biggest clones make up about 7.9%. This receptor was obtained from a male donor in good health and CMV-seropositive. Sequenced input: PBMCs. The chain is built from TRBV5-4 and TRBJ1-5; possible D gene TRBD1, 6 bases. The DNA of the CDR3 is TGTGCCAGCAGCCATTGGGGGCAGGGCCAGCCCCAGCATTTT. Translation gives CASSHWGQGQPQHF.